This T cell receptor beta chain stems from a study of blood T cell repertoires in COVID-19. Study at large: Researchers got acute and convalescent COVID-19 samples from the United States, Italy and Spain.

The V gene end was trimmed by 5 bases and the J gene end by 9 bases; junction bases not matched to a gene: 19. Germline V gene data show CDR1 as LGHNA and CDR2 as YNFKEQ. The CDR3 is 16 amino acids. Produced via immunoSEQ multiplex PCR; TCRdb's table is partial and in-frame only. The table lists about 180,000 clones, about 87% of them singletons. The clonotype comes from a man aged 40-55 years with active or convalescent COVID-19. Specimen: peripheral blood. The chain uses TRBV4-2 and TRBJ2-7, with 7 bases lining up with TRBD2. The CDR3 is CASSTSSGLTYEWQYF. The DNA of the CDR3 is TGTGCCAGCAGCACCTCTAGCGGCCTAACCTACGAGTGGCAGTACTTC.